One and the same sample provided the 8 T cell receptor beta chains below, sequenced in a study of shared clonotypes between healthy human individuals. Produced via immunoSEQ multiplex PCR; TCRdb's table is partial and in-frame only. The repertoire includes approximately 530,000 clones, 90% to 96% of them detected once, and 0.055% to 0.075% sits in the top ten. The sample comprised naive CD4+ T cells sorted from blood. Subset indicated: CD45RA+ positively selected. Receptor source: a woman in her twenties or thirties in good health.

This rearrangement joins TRBV5-1 to TRBJ2-1, with 11 bases lining up with TRBD2. The ends lost 5 bases at V and 4 bases at J; junction bases unmatched: 5. Germline assignment: CDR1 SGHRS and CDR2 YFSETQ. CDR3 length: 15 residues. This CDR3 is CASRKTSGKYNEQFF. In DNA form, the CDR3 reads TGCGCCAGCAGAAAGACTAGCGGGAAGTACAATGAGCAGTTCTTC.

V gene TRBV15 combines with J gene TRBJ1-5; D perhaps matches TRBD1 (5 bases). V lost 1 base, J lost 2 bases, and 21 bases lay in between. This CDR3 is built from 19 residues. Germline CDR1 and CDR2: LNHNV and YYDKDF (reference sequence). In DNA, the CDR3 is TGTGCCACCAGCAGAGCCCCCAAGGTCAGTCTCAGGGGCAATCAGCCCCAGCATTTT. The encoded protein is CATSRAPKVSLRGNQPQHF.

The J gene is TRBJ2-7, the V gene TRBV11-3; TRBD2 matches at 10 bases. This CDR3 comprises 15 residues. Trimming took 2 bases from V and 1 from J; bases not matched to a gene: 2. Germline CDR1 is SGHNT and CDR2 is YENEEA. CDR3 region: CASSLYSGRSYEQYF. The CDR3 coding sequence is TGTGCCAGCAGCTTATATAGCGGGAGGTCCTACGAGCAGTACTTC.

The chain is built from TRBV19 and TRBJ2-3; the match to TRBD1 covers 8 bases. J was trimmed by 3 bases and V by 5 bases; bases with no gene match: 4. CDR1 is LNHDA and CDR2 is SQIVND in the germline V gene (reference sequence). The CDR3 is made up of 14 amino acids. Here the CDR3 reads CASSQDRATDTQYF. As DNA, the CDR3 is TGTGCCAGTAGTCAGGACAGGGCAACAGATACGCAGTATTTT.

The genes are TRBV15 and TRBJ2-1; 11 bases match TRBD1. The V gene's germline CDR1 is LNHNV and CDR2 YYDKDF (reference sequence). This CDR3 has 13 amino acids. V trimming: 2 bases; J trimming: 15 bases; junction bases outside the gene matches: 6. CDR3: CATSRSPGQGGFF. The DNA for the CDR3 is TGTGCCACCAGCAGATCCCCGGGACAGGGGGGGTTCTTC.

The chain couples TRBV10-3 to TRBJ1-2; D gene uncertain. V was clipped by 6 bases and J by 8 bases, with 22 bases between them. Germline assignment: CDR1 ENHRY and CDR2 SYGVKD. CDR3 length equals 15 residues. This CDR3 reads CAIRRTQLQLGGYTF. The CDR3 DNA reads as TGTGCCATCAGACGTACCCAGCTACAGTTGGGCGGCTACACCTTC.

The gene calls are TRBV28 and TRBJ2-7; D is possibly TRBD1 or TRBD2 (5 bases each). Trimming pared 6 bases from V and 5 bases from J, leaving 23 bases between. Germline CDR1 MDHEN, CDR2 SYDVKM. The CDR3 has 16 residues. CDR3 in amino acids: CASSTASEWGSHEQYF. Here the CDR3 DNA reads TGTGCCAGCAGCACCGCCTCCGAGTGGGGGTCACACGAGCAGTACTTC.

The chain employs TRBV11-2 and TRBJ2-4; 7 bases map to TRBD2. The CDR3 runs 14 residues. Unmatched junction bases numbered 9, after V lost 5 bases and J lost 8 bases. Germline V gene data show CDR1 as SGHAT and CDR2 as FQNNGV. The CDR3 sequence: CASSPTGREDIQYF. CDR3 nucleotides: TGTGCCAGCAGCCCTACGGGGAGGGAGGACATTCAGTACTTC.